The count of the clone carrying this T cell receptor (beta chain) is one. Different DNA sequences within this sample yield the same CDR3. Researchers ran the PCR with 60 Vbeta and 13 Jbeta primers. Assay: immunoSEQ multiplex PCR; the TCRdb copy retains only in-frame clones and omits some. The data show 150,000 to 200,000 clones, about three quarters seen once. Between the trimmed V and J ends, which lost 0 bases and 1 base, there was a span of 9 bases. Germline CDR1 reads MNHNS; CDR2 reads SASEGT. The CDR3 loop spans 15 amino acids. Unrecorded immune exposures were likely, despite nominal health at sampling. These data come from a study of cytomegalovirus exposure and HLA in healthy donors. Study context: Drawn from HLA-typed donors, tens of millions of unique TCRs were held in an early data release. Out of fewer than 400 genotyped donors, about 80% belonged to the Caucasian-associated ancestry cluster.

This TCR came from a female donor in good health and CMV-seronegative. Sequenced: PBMCs. This sequence joins TRBV6-1 and TRBJ2-5; unclear D gene. DNA of the CDR3: TGTGCCAGCAGTGAAGCGAGTGGTCGCCAAGAGACCCAGTACTTC. This encodes CASSEASGRQETQYF.